Below are 24 T cell receptor beta chains sequenced from a single sample in a study of blood T cell repertoires in COVID-19. Clones were read by immunoSEQ multiplex PCR, and TCRdb kept only the in-frame ones, dropping some. The sample yields around 320,000 clones, approximately 90% seen once. Sequenced material: peripheral blood. These receptors were obtained from a woman aged 25-40 years who had recovered from COVID-19.

The chain joins TRBV7-2 to TRBJ2-2; D is possibly TRBD1 (5 bases). V was clipped by 5 bases and J by 7 bases, with 17 bases between them. CDR3 length: 15 residues. From germline, CDR1 is SGHTA and CDR2 FQGNSA. Here the CDR3 DNA reads TGTGCCAGCAGCATCGGACACACGAGAGACGGGGAGCTGTTTTTT. Translation: CASSIGHTRDGELFF.

The chain combines TRBV19 with TRBJ1-5; 7 positions agree with TRBD1. Germline lookup yields CDR1 LNHDA and CDR2 SQIVND (reference sequence). The CDR3 contains 12 residues. Trimming took 6 bases from V and 10 from J; bases not matched to a gene: 6. The CDR3 loop reads CASRTGAEPQHF. For the CDR3, the DNA is TGTGCCAGTAGAACAGGGGCTGAACCCCAGCATTTT. Using reference TRBV19 and TRBJ1-5 for the parts outside the CDR3, the full variable domain is DGGITQSPKYLFRKEGQNVTLSCEQNLNHDAMYWYRQDPGQGLRLIYYSQIVNDFQKGDIAEGYSVSREKKESFPLTVTSAQKNPTAFYLCASRTGAEPQHFGDGTRLSIL.

The count of this clone is one. The gene calls are TRBV19 and TRBJ1-1, with a tentative D call TRBD1 (5 bases). The CDR3 extends over 14 amino acids. V was cut by 4 bases and J by 6 bases, with 15 bases left in between. Germline loops: CDR1 LNHDA, CDR2 SQIVND (reference sequence). CDR3 protein: CASSKVPRGAEAFF. The DNA for the CDR3 is TGTGCCAGTAGTAAGGTCCCAAGGGGCGCTGAAGCTTTCTTT.

V usage is TRBV5-5 and J usage is TRBJ1-6; TRBD1 is a possible D gene (5 bases). The CDR3 covers 14 residues. Germline V gene sequence: CDR1 SGHKS, CDR2 YYEKEE (reference sequence). V dropped 2 bases and J dropped 8 bases, with 11 bases sitting between them. CDR3 sequence reads: CASSFRQFDSPLHF. The CDR3 DNA reads TGTGCCAGCAGCTTCCGACAGTTTGATTCACCCCTCCACTTT.

The chain links TRBV5-1 to TRBJ2-2; perhaps TRBD2 as D (5 bases). CDR3 size: 16 residues. V was pared by 6 bases and J by 1 base, with 16 bases between. Germline CDR1 reads SGHRS; CDR2 reads YFSETQ. The chain's CDR3 is CASTGSGNGNTGELFF. CDR3 DNA: TGCGCCAGCACGGGTTCCGGGAATGGGAACACCGGGGAGCTGTTTTTT.

Details on this clone: This sample also contains other DNA sequences that code for the same CDR3. V usage is TRBV2 and J usage is TRBJ2-7; D gene ambiguous. Per the germline V gene, CDR1 is SNHLY and CDR2 is FYNNEI. The CDR3 runs to 11 residues. The V and J ends lost 5 bases and 1 base respectively, with 3 bases between them. CDR3 sequence reads: CASSLSYEQYF. CDR3 sequence (DNA): TGTGCCAGCAGTCTATCCTACGAGCAGTACTTC.

This rearrangement joins TRBV28 to TRBJ1-1; 8 bases map to TRBD1. The CDR3 has 17 amino acids. V shed 6 bases and J 3 bases; nucleotides not matched to a gene: 15. Per the germline V gene, CDR1 is MDHEN and CDR2 is SYDVKM. The CDR3 here is CASRSIQTGDLYTEAFF. CDR3 nucleotide sequence: TGTGCCAGCAGGTCGATCCAGACAGGGGATCTTTACACTGAAGCTTTCTTT.

The rearrangement joins TRBV3-1 (or the pseudogene TRBV3-2) to TRBJ2-7; D may be TRBD1 (5 bases). The CDR3 has 14 amino acids. Deletions cut 4 bases from V and 3 bases from J, with 13 bases between. Germline CDR1 LGHDT, CDR2 YNNKEL (reference sequence). CDR3 sequence: CASSRSDIFYEQYF. CDR3 DNA sequence: TGTGCCAGCAGCCGGTCGGACATCTTCTACGAGCAGTACTTC.

This rearrangement joins TRBV7-2 to TRBJ1-1; D possibly corresponds to TRBD1 (6 bases). Trimming removed 8 bases at V and 4 bases at J, with 17 bases between. The length of the CDR3 is 14 residues. CDR1 SGHTA and CDR2 FQGNSA come from the germline V gene. Written as DNA, the CDR3 is TGTGCCAGCTGCCTGGTGGGGGCTGCCACTGAAGCTTTCTTT. Amino acids: CASCLVGAATEAFF.

The chain employs TRBV9 and TRBJ2-1; 10 nucleotides line up with TRBD2. Germline V CDR1 and CDR2: SGDLS, YYNGEE. V lost 0 bases and J lost 1; bases outside the gene matches: 4. The CDR3 is 17 residues long. This CDR3 reads CASSVEGAGGSYNEQFF. DNA of the CDR3: TGTGCCAGCAGCGTAGAGGGAGCGGGGGGGTCCTACAATGAGCAGTTCTTC.

The chain uses TRBV7-8 and TRBJ1-4, with a possible D match to TRBD1 (5 bases). V lost 1 base and J 7 bases, leaving 19 bases between the germline ends. The CDR3 loop spans 17 amino acids. Germline CDR1 reads SGHVS; CDR2 reads FQNEAQ. The CDR3 DNA sequence: TGTGCCAGCAGCTTAGAGGGACTGGGTTCTGGCGGTGAAAAACTGTTTTTT. It encodes CASSLEGLGSGGEKLFF.

Details on this clone: Other nucleotide sequences from this sample produce the same CDR3. J is TRBJ1-4 and V is TRBV15; a possible D gene is TRBD1 (6 bases). This CDR3 region has 14 residues. The V gene lost 1 base and the J gene lost 8 bases, with 11 bases spanning the gap. From germline, CDR1 is LNHNV and CDR2 YYDKDF (reference sequence). In nucleotides, the CDR3 is TGTGCCACCAGCAGAGGCGGGGGCGGGGAAAAACTGTTTTTT. The encoded protein is CATSRGGGGEKLFF.

The J gene is TRBJ2-7, the V gene TRBV4-2; D is undetermined. The CDR3 length is 15 residues. The germline CDR1 and CDR2 sequences are LGHNA and YNFKEQ. V lost 0 bases and J 1 base, leaving 10 bases between the germline ends. The CDR3 DNA follows: TGTGCCAGCAGCCAAGATCCTTGGCAGTCCTACGAGCAGTACTTC. Its protein is CASSQDPWQSYEQYF.

In its sample, this clone was seen once. The V call is TRBV12-3 or TRBV12-4, the J call TRBJ2-3; 11 bases align to TRBD2. V was clipped by 10 bases and J by 7 bases; unmatched bases: 7. The CDR3 spans 13 residues. CDR3 nucleotide sequence: TGTGCCACGGGACTAGCGGAACGGTATACGCAGTATTTT. Translated, it gives CATGLAERYTQYF.

The chain combines TRBV9 with TRBJ1-1; D is unresolved. V was pared by 1 base and J by 2 bases, with 12 bases between. The germline V gene encodes CDR1 SGDLS and CDR2 YYNGEE. The CDR3 has 15 residues. The CDR3 DNA sequence: TGTGCCAGCAGCGTATCAGTGACTGATAACACTGAAGCTTTCTTT. Its translation: CASSVSVTDNTEAFF. The variable domain in full, completed from reference TRBV9 and TRBJ1-1, reads DSGVTQTPKHLITATGQRVTLRCSPRSGDLSVYWYQQSLDQGLQFLIQYYNGEERAKGNILERFSAQQFPDLHSELNLSSLELGDSALYFCASSVSVTDNTEAFFGQGTRLTVV.

The chain recombines TRBV19 with TRBJ2-2, with D possibly matching TRBD2 (5 bases). Germline V gene data show CDR1 as LNHDA and CDR2 as SQIVND (reference sequence). Trimming pared 5 bases from V and 1 base from J, leaving 5 bases between. The CDR3 totals 13 residues. The CDR3, as DNA: TGTGCCAGTAGTCGGGGGAACACCGGGGAGCTGTTTTTT. Residues: CASSRGNTGELFF.

There are a few counts of this clone. The chain's CDR3 is CASSLDRGQIEKLFF. CDR3 DNA: TGTGCCAGCAGCTTAGACCGGGGACAGATTGAAAAACTGTTTTTT. The chain joins TRBV13 to TRBJ1-4; 7 bases are shared with TRBD1. J gave up 7 bases and V 1 base, and 6 bases lay outside the gene matches. Germline CDR1 PRHDT, CDR2 FYEKMQ (reference sequence). This CDR3 region has 15 residues.

This chain connects TRBV29-1 to TRBJ1-5; D is perhaps TRBD1 (6 bases). There are 12 residues in the CDR3. Germline V lookup: CDR1 SQVTM, CDR2 ANQGSEA. V shed 4 bases and J shed 9 bases, with 13 bases lying between them. The CDR3 sequence is CSVGVQQGPQHF. The DNA of the CDR3 is TGCAGCGTTGGGGTACAACAGGGGCCCCAGCATTTT.

J is TRBJ1-2 and V is TRBV3-1 (or the pseudogene TRBV3-2), with 9 nucleotides matching TRBD1. This CDR3 contains 16 residues. Germline CDR1 and CDR2: LGHDT and YNNKEL (reference sequence). With 4 bases clipped from V and 6 bases from J, the junction kept 12 bases outside the gene matches. The CDR3: CASSLWTGEGSHGYTF. In DNA form, the CDR3 reads TGTGCCAGCAGCCTATGGACAGGGGAAGGTAGCCATGGCTACACCTTC.

The V and J genes are TRBV30 and TRBJ2-7; 9 bases map to TRBD1. This CDR3 has 14 amino acids. Germline CDR1 reads GTSNPN; CDR2 reads SVGIG (reference sequence). V shed 3 bases and J 5 bases; nucleotides not matched to a gene: 8. This CDR3 reads CAWRPGTGSHEQYF. Written as DNA, the CDR3 is TGTGCCTGGAGGCCCGGGACAGGGAGCCACGAGCAGTACTTC.

The rearrangement uses TRBV7-6 and TRBJ2-7, with a weak D call TRBD2 (6 bases). In germline, CDR1 is SGHVS, CDR2 FNYEAQ. The CDR3 totals 15 residues. V lost 3 bases, J lost 1 base, and 13 bases lay in between. CDR3 in DNA: TGTGCCAGCAGCTTGTCCGGGGGTTATTCCTACGAGCAGTACTTC. Protein product: CASSLSGGYSYEQYF.

The chain couples TRBV28 to TRBJ1-6; weak D call: TRBD1 (5 bases). Germline values: CDR1 MDHEN, CDR2 SYDVKM. The CDR3 runs to 17 residues. V gave up 3 bases and J gave up 0 bases, with 12 bases separating them. DNA of the CDR3: TGTGCCAGCAGTTTGGGAATCAGGGTCTCCTATAATTCACCCCTCCACTTT. Translation gives CASSLGIRVSYNSPLHF.

The chain is built from TRBV6-6 and TRBJ1-3; TRBD1 might be the D (5 bases). The V gene lost 5 bases and the J gene lost 0 bases, with 17 bases spanning the gap. Germline CDR1 is MNHNY and CDR2 is SVGAGI (reference sequence). The CDR3 loop spans 17 amino acids. CDR3 region: CASSPSGSGSSGNTIYF. The DNA of the CDR3 is TGTGCCAGCAGTCCATCAGGGTCGGGGAGCTCTGGAAACACCATATATTTT.

V usage is TRBV7-2 and J usage is TRBJ2-4, with D uncertain. Trimming took off 2 bases at V and 13 bases at J, with 12 bases between the two ends. Germline values: CDR1 SGHTA, CDR2 FQGNSA. This CDR3 contains 12 residues. CDR3 residues: CASSLSGPVQYF. CDR3 DNA: TGTGCCAGCAGCTTAAGTGGGCCTGTGCAGTACTTC.